The clone carrying this T cell receptor beta chain was counted many times. The antigen is undetermined. This sample is part of a study of T cell repertoires in cytomegalovirus infection. Study details: Selection of CMV epitopes for the study included recently identified HLA-C-restricted and well-studied HLA-B-restricted ones. Study findings and constraints: HLA-C-restricted CMV-specific TCR beta clonotypes were dominant in the ex vivo response. Summed frequency of shared TCR beta families picked out CMV carriers who also had the relevant HLA.

TCRdb ran MiXCR on the reads and lists one entry per CDR3 protein. The table has a few hundred thousand distinct CDR3 sequences, under 55% seen once. The CDR3 is 17 residues long. Losses at the gene ends were 5 bases for V and 1 base for J; bases not matched to a gene: 6. Per the germline V gene, CDR1 is SGHTA and CDR2 is FQGNSA. This clonotype originated in a human donor in good health (CMV status not recorded). Some clones in this sample may be carry-over from other donors' samples. This material consisted of cultured PBMCs, taken from culture after CMV antigen stimulation. The rearrangement joins TRBV7-2 to TRBJ2-3, with 13 nucleotides matching TRBD2. The CDR3: CASSPDGLAGGTDTQYF. CDR3 DNA sequence: TGTGCCAGCAGCCCCGATGGACTAGCGGGAGGCACAGATACGCAGTATTTT.